This TCR beta chain comes out of a study of blood T cells in healthy people across ages. Whole-study results and caveats: Age showed a roughly linear inverse relationship with TCR beta diversity per million T cells. CMV status of donors was not determined, possibly confounding expanded clonotype changes.

It was with a sample-barcoded 5' primer and a J-beta primer mix that a second PCR of roughly 7 to 12 cycles was run. TCRdb analysed the 5' RACE reads with MiXCR anew, one entry per CDR3 protein. In the table there are roughly 1,000,000 distinct CDR3 sequences, approximately 25% of which are singletons. This CDR3 comprises 14 residues. CDR1 and CDR2 (germline): DFQATT, SNEGSKA (reference sequence). Drawing of peripheral blood yielded about 10 milliliters from each donor. Each sample used at least 6.5 million PBMCs. A note on this clonotype: What it binds is unknown.

These data are also associated with another study on T cells of mothers and their children.

The specimen was blood. This sequence was found in a girl aged 2-10 years in good health. The chain carries TRBV20-1 and TRBJ2-5, with 9 bases matching TRBD1. The J call could be wrong; TRBJ2-7 is a better fit for the DNA end. CDR3 loop: CSAAGTGNSYEQYF. The CDR3 DNA reads as TGCAGTGCTGCCGGGACAGGGAACTCCTACGAGCAGTACTTC.